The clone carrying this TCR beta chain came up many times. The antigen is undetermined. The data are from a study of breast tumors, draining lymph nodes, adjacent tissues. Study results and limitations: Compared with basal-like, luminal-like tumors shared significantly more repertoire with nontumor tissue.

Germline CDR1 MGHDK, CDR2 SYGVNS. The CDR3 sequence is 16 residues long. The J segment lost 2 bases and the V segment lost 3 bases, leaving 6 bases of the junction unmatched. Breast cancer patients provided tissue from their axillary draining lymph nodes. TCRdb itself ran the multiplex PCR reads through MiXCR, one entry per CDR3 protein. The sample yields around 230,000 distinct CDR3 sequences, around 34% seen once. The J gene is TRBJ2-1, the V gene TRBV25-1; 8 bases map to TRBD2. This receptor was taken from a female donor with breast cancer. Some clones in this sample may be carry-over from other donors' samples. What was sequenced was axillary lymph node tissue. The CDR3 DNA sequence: TGTGCCAGCAGTGACCCCCGGGGGGGTACCTACAATGAGCAGTTCTTC. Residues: CASSDPRGGTYNEQFF.